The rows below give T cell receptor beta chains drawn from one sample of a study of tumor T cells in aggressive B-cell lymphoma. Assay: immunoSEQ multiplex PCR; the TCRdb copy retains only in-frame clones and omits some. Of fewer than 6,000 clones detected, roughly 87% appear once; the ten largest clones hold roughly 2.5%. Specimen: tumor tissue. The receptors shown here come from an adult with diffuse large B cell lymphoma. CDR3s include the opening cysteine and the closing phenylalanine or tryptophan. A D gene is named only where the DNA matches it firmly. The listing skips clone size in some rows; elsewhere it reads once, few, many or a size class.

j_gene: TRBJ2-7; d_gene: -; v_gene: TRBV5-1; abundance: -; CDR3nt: TGCGCCAGCAGCTTCGAGGATAGCTCCTACGAGCAGTACTTC; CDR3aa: CASSFEDSSYEQYF
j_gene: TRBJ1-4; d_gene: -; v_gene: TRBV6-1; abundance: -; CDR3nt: TGTGCCAGCAGTATACAGGAGAACTTTAATGAAAAACTGTTTTTT; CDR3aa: CASSIQENFNEKLFF
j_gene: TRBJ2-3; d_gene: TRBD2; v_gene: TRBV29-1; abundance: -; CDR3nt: TGCAGCGTTGGCCTACCAGCGGGACCAGATACGCAGTATTTT; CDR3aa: CSVGLPAGPDTQYF
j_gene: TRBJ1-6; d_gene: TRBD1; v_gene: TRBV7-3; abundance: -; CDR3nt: TGTGCCAGCAGCTTAACCCAGGGGGGCAATTCACCCCTCCACTTT; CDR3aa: CASSLTQGGNSPLHF
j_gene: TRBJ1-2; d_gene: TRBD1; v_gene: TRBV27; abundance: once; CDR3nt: TGTGCCAGCAGGAGGCAGGGGGGATACTATGGCTACACCTTC; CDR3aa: CASRRQGGYYGYTF
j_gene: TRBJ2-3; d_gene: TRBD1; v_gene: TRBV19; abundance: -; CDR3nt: TGTGCCAGTGGGGACAGGGATTATACGGATACGCAGTATTTT; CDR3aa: CASGDRDYTDTQYF
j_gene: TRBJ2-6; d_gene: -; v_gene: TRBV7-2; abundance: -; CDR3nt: TGTGCCAGCAGCTTAGCGCGAGGGTCCGGGGCCAACGTCCTGACTTTC; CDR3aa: CASSLARGSGANVLTF
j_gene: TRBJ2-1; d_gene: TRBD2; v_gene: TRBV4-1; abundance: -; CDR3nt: TGCGCCAGTAGCCAAGATCCCTATTTTAGCGGGAGCTCCTACAATGAGCAGTTCTTC; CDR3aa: CASSQDPYFSGSSYNEQFF
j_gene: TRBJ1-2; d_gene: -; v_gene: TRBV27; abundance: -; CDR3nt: TGTGCCAGCAGTTCTACAGGGAACTATGGCTACACCTTC; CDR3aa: CASSSTGNYGYTF
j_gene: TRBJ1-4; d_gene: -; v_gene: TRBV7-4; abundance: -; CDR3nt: TGTGCCAGCAGCTTGCAGGGGCGGGTGAGGACTAATGAAAAACTGTTTTTT; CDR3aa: CASSLQGRVRTNEKLFF
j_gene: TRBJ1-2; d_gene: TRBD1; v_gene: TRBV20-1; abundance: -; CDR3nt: TGCAGTGCTTTGACAGGGATTGGCTACACCTTC; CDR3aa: CSALTGIGYTF
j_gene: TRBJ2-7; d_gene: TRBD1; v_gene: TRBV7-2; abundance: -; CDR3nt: TGTGCCAGCAGCTACACAGGGGCCTACGAGCAGTACTTC; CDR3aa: CASSYTGAYEQYF
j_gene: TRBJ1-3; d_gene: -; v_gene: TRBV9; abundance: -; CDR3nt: TGTGCCAGCAGCGTAGCTACGAGGGGGGGGCTTGGAAACACCATATATTTT; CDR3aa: CASSVATRGGLGNTIYF
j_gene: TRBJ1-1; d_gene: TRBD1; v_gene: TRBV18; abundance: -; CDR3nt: TGTGCCAGCTCTAGTGGCGAGGGGGCGAGTCTGAGCACTGAAGCTTTCTTT; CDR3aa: CASSSGEGASLSTEAFF
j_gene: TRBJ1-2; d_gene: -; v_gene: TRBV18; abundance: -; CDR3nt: TGTGCCAGCTCACTATCCCCGACAACGTATGGCTACACCTTC; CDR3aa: CASSLSPTTYGYTF
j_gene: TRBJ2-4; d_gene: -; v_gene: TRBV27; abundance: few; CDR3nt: TGTGCCAGCAGTTGGCAGTTAGCCAAAAACATTCAGTACTTC; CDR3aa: CASSWQLAKNIQYF
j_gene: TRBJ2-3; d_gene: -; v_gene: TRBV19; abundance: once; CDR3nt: TGTGCCAGTAGTATAGATCGGGCAGGGCGAAGCACAGATACGCAGTATTTT; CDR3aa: CASSIDRAGRSTDTQYF
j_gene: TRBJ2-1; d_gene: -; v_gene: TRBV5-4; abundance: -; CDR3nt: TGTGCCAGCGGAGGGAGAGACAATGAGCAGTTCTTC; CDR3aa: CASGGRDNEQFF
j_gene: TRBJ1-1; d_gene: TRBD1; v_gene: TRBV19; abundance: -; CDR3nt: TGTGCCAGTAGTCCCAGGGGGCTCAGTAAGGACACTGAAGCTTTCTTT; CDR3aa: CASSPRGLSKDTEAFF
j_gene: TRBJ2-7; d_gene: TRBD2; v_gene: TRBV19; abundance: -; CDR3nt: TGTGCCAGTAGTATAGTTGGACTAGGATTCCCGTTCTACGAGCAGTACTTC; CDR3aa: CASSIVGLGFPFYEQYF
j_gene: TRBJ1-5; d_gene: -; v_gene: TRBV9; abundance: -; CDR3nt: TGTGCCAGCAGCGTAGGATTCGGAGTGGATGGGCAGCCCCAGCATTTT; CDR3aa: CASSVGFGVDGQPQHF
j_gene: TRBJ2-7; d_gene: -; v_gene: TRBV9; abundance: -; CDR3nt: TGTGCCAGCAGAGGGGATTGTGGGATTTCCTACGAGCAGTACTTC; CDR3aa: CASRGDCGISYEQYF
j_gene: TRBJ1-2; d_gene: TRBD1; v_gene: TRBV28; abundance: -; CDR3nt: TGTGCCACCGGAGTGGACAGGGGCTCTCTTAACACCTTC; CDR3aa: CATGVDRGSLNTF
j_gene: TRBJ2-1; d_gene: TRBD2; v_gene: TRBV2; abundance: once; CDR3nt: TGTGCCAGTCCAGAGCGGGGCCCTTTGTACAATGAGCAGTTCTTC; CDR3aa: CASPERGPLYNEQFF
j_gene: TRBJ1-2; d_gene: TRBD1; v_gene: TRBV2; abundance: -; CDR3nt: TGTGCCAGCAGTGATTGGACAGGGAATGGTTATGGCTACACCTTC; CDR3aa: CASSDWTGNGYGYTF
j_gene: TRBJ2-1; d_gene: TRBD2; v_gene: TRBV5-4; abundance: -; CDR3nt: TGTGCCAGCAGCTCGCCGGGGGGAAGAGATGAGCAGTTCTTC; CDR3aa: CASSSPGGRDEQFF
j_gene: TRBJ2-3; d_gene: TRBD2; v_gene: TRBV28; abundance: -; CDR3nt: TGTGCCAGCGCGGGACTAGCGGGGGGTCCTAAAGATACGCAGTATTTT; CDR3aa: CASAGLAGGPKDTQYF
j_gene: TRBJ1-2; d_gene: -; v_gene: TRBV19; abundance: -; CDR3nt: TGTGCCAGTAGCACGGACAGATACTATGGCTACACCTTC; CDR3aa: CASSTDRYYGYTF
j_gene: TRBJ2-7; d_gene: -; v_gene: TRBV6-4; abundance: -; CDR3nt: TGTGCCAGGGTGGGCCACGAGCAGTACTTC; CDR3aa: CARVGHEQYF
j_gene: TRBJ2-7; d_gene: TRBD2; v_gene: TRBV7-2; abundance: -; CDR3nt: TGTGCCAGCAGCCCGACTAGCGGGAGCTCCTACGAGCAGTACTTC; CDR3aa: CASSPTSGSSYEQYF
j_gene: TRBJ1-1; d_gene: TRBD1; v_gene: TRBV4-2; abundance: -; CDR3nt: TGTGCCAGCAGCCTTAGGGGGCAGGGTGTGGACACTGAAGCTTTCTTT; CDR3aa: CASSLRGQGVDTEAFF
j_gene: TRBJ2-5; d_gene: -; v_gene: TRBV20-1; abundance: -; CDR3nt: TGCAGTGCTAGGAGTGAAGAGACCCAGTACTTC; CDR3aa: CSARSEETQYF
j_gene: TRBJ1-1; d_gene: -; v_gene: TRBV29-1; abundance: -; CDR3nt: TGCAGCGGGGGACAACTGAACACTGAAGCTTTCTTT; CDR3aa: CSGGQLNTEAFF
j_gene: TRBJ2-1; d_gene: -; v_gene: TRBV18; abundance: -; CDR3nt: TGTGCCAGCTCACCACGCGGACAGCCCGACAATGAGCAGTTCTTC; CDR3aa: CASSPRGQPDNEQFF